Following are 14 T cell receptor beta chains from one sample sequenced in a study of PD-L1 blockade in urothelial cancer. Measured with immunoSEQ multiplex PCR; TCRdb has only the in-frame clones, and not every one. The sample has some 15,000 clones, 85% to 90% seen once; the top ten hold 12% to 15%. The source was PBMCs, collected around atezolizumab (anti-PD-L1) treatment. Source of these receptors: a man in his 70s with urothelial cancer.

This clone appeared a few times. The chain recombines TRBV19 with TRBJ1-1; D gene unclear. The length of the CDR3 is 12 residues. Trimming stripped 5 bases from V and 8 bases from J, with 12 bases between. Looked up from germline, CDR1 is LNHDA and CDR2 is SQIVND (reference sequence). DNA of the CDR3: TGTGCCAGTAGTTTCCCGGGTACCGAAGCTTTCTTT. Translated, it gives CASSFPGTEAFF.

DNA of the CDR3: TGTGCCAGCTCACCACAGGGACAGGGTGTCCACGAGCAGTACTTC. Translation gives CASSPQGQGVHEQYF. The genes are TRBV18 and TRBJ2-7; 9 nucleotides match TRBD1. Trimming removed 1 base from V and 5 bases from J; junction bases left unmatched: 6. Germline values: CDR1 KGHSH, CDR2 LQKENI. The CDR3 is 15 residues long.

The V and J genes are TRBV7-7 and TRBJ2-1; 7 nucleotides match TRBD2. Trimming removed 5 bases from V and 3 bases from J; junction bases left unmatched: 10. Germline CDR1 and CDR2: SSHAT and FNYEAQ (reference sequence). The CDR3 is 16 residues long. CDR3 loop: CASSPTGTNNYNEQFF. CDR3 nucleotides: TGTGCCAGCAGCCCAACCGGGACTAACAACTACAATGAGCAGTTCTTC.

This sequence joins TRBV27 and TRBJ2-7, with D possibly matching TRBD1 (5 bases). The CDR3 sequence is 13 residues long. From germline, CDR1 is MNHEY and CDR2 SMNVEV (reference sequence). Trimming cost V 3 bases and J 6 bases, with 12 bases left between them. The CDR3: CASSFTQGSEQYF. The CDR3 DNA is TGTGCCAGCAGTTTCACCCAGGGCAGCGAGCAGTACTTC.

The chain is built from TRBV19 and TRBJ2-1, with 7 bases that match TRBD2. CDR3 length: 13 residues. The V segment lost 4 bases and the J segment 10 bases; nucleotides outside the gene matches: 7. The V gene's germline CDR1 is LNHDA and CDR2 SQIVND (reference sequence). CDR3 protein: CASSTGLPKEQFF. In DNA form, the CDR3 reads TGTGCCAGTAGTACGGGACTACCGAAGGAGCAGTTCTTC.

The CDR3, as DNA: TGTGCCAGCAGCTCTCGGACAGGAACCCTGGGAGATACGCAGTATTTT. It codes for CASSSRTGTLGDTQYF. The rearrangement joins TRBV7-2 to TRBJ2-3; 7 bases map to TRBD1. The V gene end was trimmed by 4 bases and the J gene end by 5 bases; junction bases not matched to a gene: 12. Germline V gene lookup returns CDR1 SGHTA and CDR2 FQGNSA. The CDR3 runs to 16 residues.

The gene calls are TRBV5-6 and TRBJ2-7, with 7 bases aligning to TRBD1. The CDR3 covers 14 residues. The trim removed 6 bases at V and 0 bases at J, leaving 6 bases unmatched. Germline assignment: CDR1 SGHDT and CDR2 YYEEEE. The CDR3 loop reads CASTGRGSSYEQYF. CDR3 DNA sequence: TGTGCCAGCACCGGCAGGGGGTCCTCCTACGAGCAGTACTTC.

This clone came up once. This chain links TRBV2 with TRBJ2-7, with TRBD1 matching 10 bases. The CDR3 loop spans 16 amino acids. The junction had 13 bases not matched to a gene; V was cut back by 5 bases and J by 6 bases. Germline CDR1 reads SNHLY; CDR2 reads FYNNEI. CDR3 residues: CASSLQPPTGGSEQYF. The CDR3 DNA reads as TGTGCCAGCAGTTTACAGCCACCGACAGGGGGCAGCGAGCAGTACTTC.

The chain recombines TRBV19 with TRBJ2-1, with D unclear. Trimming took off 7 bases at V and 4 bases at J, with 5 bases between the two ends. Germline assignment: CDR1 LNHDA and CDR2 SQIVND (reference sequence). There are 11 residues in the CDR3. The CDR3 is CASTQYNEQFF. The CDR3 DNA follows: TGTGCCAGTACCCAGTACAATGAGCAGTTCTTC.

V is TRBV15 and J is TRBJ2-7; no clear D gene. V was trimmed by 1 base and J by 5 bases, leaving 12 bases between them. This CDR3 is 14 amino acids long. CDR1 is LNHNV, CDR2 YYDKDF, per germline (reference sequence). The DNA for the CDR3 is TGTGCCACCAGCAGAGGACTTTCGAGCAACGAGCAGTACTTC. This sequence encodes CATSRGLSSNEQYF.

This chain links TRBV18 with TRBJ2-5; 7 nucleotides agree with TRBD1. The CDR3 has 16 residues. V was pared by 6 bases and J by 5 bases, with 15 bases of the junction left unmatched. Germline V CDR1 and CDR2: KGHSH, LQKENI. The CDR3 reads CASSRFESSRGETQYF. CDR3 coding DNA: TGTGCCAGCTCCCGCTTCGAATCTAGCAGGGGGGAGACCCAGTACTTC.

The rearrangement joins TRBV30 to TRBJ2-2; D is possibly TRBD2 (5 bases). This CDR3 spans 13 amino acids. V lost 1 base and J 8 bases, leaving 11 bases between the germline ends. Germline CDR1 GTSNPN, CDR2 SVGIG (reference sequence). In nucleotides, the CDR3 is TGTGCCTGGAGTGCCCTAGGACTGGGGGAGCTGTTTTTT. It is translated as CAWSALGLGELFF. The complete variable domain, with remaining parts taken from reference TRBV30 and TRBJ2-2, reads SQTIHQWPATLVQPVGSPLSLECTVEGTSNPNLYWYRQAAGRGLQLLFYSVGIGQISSEVPQNLSASRPQDRQFILSSKKLLLSDSGFYLCAWSALGLGELFFGEGSRLTVL.

The J gene is TRBJ2-2, the V gene TRBV4-2; 11 bases are a match to TRBD1. CDR3 size: 16 residues. J lost 5 bases, V lost 1 base, and 3 bases had no gene match. The germline gives CDR1 LGHNA, CDR2 YNFKEQ. This chain's CDR3 is CASSQAGQGATGELFF. CDR3 bases: TGTGCCAGCAGCCAAGCCGGACAGGGGGCGACCGGGGAGCTGTTTTTT.

The chain couples TRBV11-2 to TRBJ1-4; possibly TRBD1 for D (6 bases). The CDR3 extends over 18 amino acids. V lost 3 bases, J lost 2 bases, and 19 bases lay in between. Germline CDR1 reads SGHAT; CDR2 reads FQNNGV. The CDR3 protein is CASSFDRLGLLTNEKLFF. Here the CDR3 DNA reads TGTGCCAGCAGCTTCGACAGGTTGGGTCTACTGACTAATGAAAAACTGTTTTTT. Combining the CDR3 with reference TRBV11-2 and TRBJ1-4 gives the whole variable domain EAGVAQSPRYKIIEKRQSVAFWCNPISGHATLYWYQQILGQGPKLLIQFQNNGVVDDSQLPKDRFSAERLKGVDSTLKIQPAKLEDSAVYLCASSFDRLGLLTNEKLFFGSGTQLSVL.